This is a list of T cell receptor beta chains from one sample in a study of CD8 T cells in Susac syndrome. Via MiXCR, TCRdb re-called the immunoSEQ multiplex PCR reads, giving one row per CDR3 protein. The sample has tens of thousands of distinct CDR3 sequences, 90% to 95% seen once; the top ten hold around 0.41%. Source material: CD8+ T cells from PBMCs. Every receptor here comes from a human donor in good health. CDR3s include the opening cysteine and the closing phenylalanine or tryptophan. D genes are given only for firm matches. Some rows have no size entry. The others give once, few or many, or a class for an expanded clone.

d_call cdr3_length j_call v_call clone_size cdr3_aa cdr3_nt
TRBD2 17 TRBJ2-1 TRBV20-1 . CSALSGLADPRRNEQFF TGCAGTGCTCTCTCGGGACTAGCGGACCCCAGAAGGAATGAGCAGTTCTTC
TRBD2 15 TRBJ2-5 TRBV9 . CASSVEQREQETQYF TGTGCCAGCAGCGTAGAGCAGCGGGAACAAGAGACCCAGTACTTC
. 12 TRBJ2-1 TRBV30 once CAWKGSYNEQFF TGTGCCTGGAAGGGGTCGTACAATGAGCAGTTCTTC
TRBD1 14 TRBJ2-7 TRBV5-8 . CASIQTGTVNEQYF TGTGCCAGCATCCAAACCGGGACAGTGAACGAGCAGTACTTC
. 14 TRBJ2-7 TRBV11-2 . CASSLGLDSYEQYF TGTGCCAGCAGCTTAGGACTAGACTCCTACGAGCAGTACTTC
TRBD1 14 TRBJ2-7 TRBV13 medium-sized CASSGDRGSYEQYF TGTGCCAGCAGCGGGGACAGGGGCTCCTACGAGCAGTACTTC
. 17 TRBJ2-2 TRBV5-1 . CASSFSGHRRDTGELFF TGCGCCAGCAGCTTTTCGGGACACCGGCGGGACACCGGGGAGCTGTTTTTT
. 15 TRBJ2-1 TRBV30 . CAWSPLRHSYNEQFF TGTGCCTGGAGTCCCTTACGGCACTCCTACAATGAGCAGTTCTTC
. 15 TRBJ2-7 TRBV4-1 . CASSPRTVSSYEQYF TGCGCCAGCAGCCCACGGACTGTTAGCTCCTACGAGCAGTACTTC
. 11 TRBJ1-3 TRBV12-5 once CASGLPGTIYF TGTGCTAGTGGTTTGCCGGGCACCATATATTTT
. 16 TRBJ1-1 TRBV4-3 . CASSHPLGEGNTEAFF TGCGCCAGCAGCCACCCATTGGGAGAAGGGAACACTGAAGCTTTCTTT
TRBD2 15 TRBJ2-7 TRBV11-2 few CASSPLAGGHGEQYF TGTGCCAGCAGCCCTTTAGCGGGAGGCCATGGCGAGCAGTACTTC
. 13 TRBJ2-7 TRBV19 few CASKDGSSYEQYF TGTGCCAGTAAGGACGGTAGCTCCTACGAGCAGTACTTC
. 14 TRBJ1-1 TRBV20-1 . CSASIGNGGTEAFF TGCAGTGCTAGTATCGGGAATGGTGGCACTGAAGCTTTCTTT
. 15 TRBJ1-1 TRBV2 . CASSEPSEFNTEAFF TGTGCCAGCAGTGAACCCTCCGAATTTAACACTGAAGCTTTCTTT
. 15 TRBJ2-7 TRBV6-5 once CASSYGSGATYEQYF TGTGCCAGCAGTTACGGGTCAGGGGCAACCTACGAGCAGTACTTC
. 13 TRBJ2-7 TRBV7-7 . CASSLSGITEQYF TGTGCTAGCAGCTTGTCAGGGATTACCGAGCAGTACTTC
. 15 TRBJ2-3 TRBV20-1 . CSARSTRESTDTQYF TGCAGTGCTAGATCCACCCGGGAAAGCACAGATACGCAGTATTTT
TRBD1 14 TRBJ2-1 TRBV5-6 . CASSYTDRVDEQFF TGTGCCAGCAGCTACACAGACAGGGTCGATGAGCAGTTCTTC